This section outlines one T cell receptor beta chain sequence together with its context. What antigen it recognizes has not been identified. Per-nucleotide qualities are absent, and no much larger clonotype sits a single base away. In total, 630 or so healthy bone marrow donors made up the cohort. Cohort members were all nominally healthy when sampled, although unrecorded immune exposures were likely present. The donor was CMV seropositive and was included in the group of around 300 seropositive cohort members. A peripheral blood sample was provided by each donor, and peripheral blood mononuclear cells were used for TCR beta sequencing. The Qiagen DNeasy Blood Extraction Kit was used to extract genomic DNA from the blood cell samples. The library was built by means of the immunoSEQ multiplex PCR assay. For the multiplex PCR, a mixture combining 60 forward primers for TCR Vbeta segments and 13 reverse primers for TCR Jbeta segments was used. A multiplex PCR assay on genomic DNA amplified the CDR3 region of rearranged TCR beta genes. On the Illumina HiSeq System, the amplified TCR beta libraries were sequenced as 87-base-pair reads. Regarding the original processing steps: In a later analysis, tens of millions of unique TCR beta chains were counted across the roughly 670 repertoires, and approximately 11 million of these chains were shared by at least two donors. A nearest-neighbor algorithm error-corrected the raw reads and collapsed the reads into unique sequences, merging closely related sequences to remove PCR and sequencing errors. CDR3 sequences were aligned to IMGT reference sequences to assign V, D and J gene segments. Each retained sequence needed at least a six-nucleotide match to both a V gene segment and a J gene segment. A rearrangement was called productive if the CDR3 had no stop codons and remained in frame with V and J, and every other rearrangement was called non-productive. Following IMGT convention, CDR3 was defined as the stretch from the second conserved V-encoded cysteine up to the conserved J-encoded phenylalanine. The earlier analysis of about 530 of the donors excluded any sequence lacking an unambiguous match to a single V gene segment. In an earlier analysis of approximately 590 of the donors, V segments were called functional above 56.7% productive rearrangements and were called segregating when the between-donor standard deviation exceeded 5%. A statistical classification framework was developed to diagnose cytomegalovirus status using the catalog of TCR beta chain sequences. V and J gene assignment, in a later analysis, came from comparing TCR nucleotide sequences with IMGT/GENE-DB human TR gene sequences. A later analysis assigned CDR3 sequences and most-parsimonious VDJ recombination scenarios with the TCRdist pipeline. In a later analysis, every TCR beta chain was defined by the combination of its CDR3 amino acid sequence and its V-gene family, and reads without a unique V-gene family were dropped. As a way to deal with suspected cross-contamination and a sequencing artifact, a later analysis dropped roughly 620 nucleotide sequences that were highly shared and had low generation probability. In a later analysis, a clonal expansion index was calculated for each public chain from normalized within-repertoire ranks of inferred template counts. In a later analysis, generation probabilities were computed with a VDJ recombination model fitted to out-of-frame rearrangements, and the resulting probabilities were checked against IGoR. In a later analysis, hypergeometric tests were used to score TCR-TCR, TCR-HLA and TCR-CMV co-occurrence, with a repertoire-size bias correction applied to TCR pairs. In a later analysis, false discovery rates were estimated by permuting HLA or CMV assignments 20 times. In a later analysis, co-occurring TCRs were grouped with DBSCAN, and TCRdist sequence similarity was added when clustering was performed within HLA-allele-positive subsets. For co-occurrence clustering, repertoires with fewer than 30,000 or more than 120,000 public chains were excluded, along with five or six repertoires with anomalous nucleotide sharing. The source is immuneACCESS, and TCRdb retained only in-frame sequences with V and J called. Part of the clones is not carried over; for the studies checked, unresolved V genes explain less than half of this, and the remainder is unexplained. The D gene and trimming were derived from the DNA, and the V and J assignments and clone size from that table. This sample has more than 90,000 clones in its table, and 65% to 80% of those were observed once. About 6.6% of the sample belongs to the ten largest clones.

Its CDR3 holds 16 amino acids, cysteine through phenylalanine. Kept here is only the CDR3 DNA, which spans 48 bases and is read in frame from base 1. The junction shows trimming of 1 base on V and 6 bases on J, and the gene matches do not reach 9 bases of it. CDR1 and CDR2 (SGHNT, YYREEE) derive from the germline V gene (reference sequence). These data come from a study of cytomegalovirus exposure and HLA in healthy donors (dated by TCRdb to between 2016 and 2019). With regard to the full study: An earlier analysis of approximately 550 of the donors reported about 250 Gb of sequence data and around 110 million unique TCR beta sequences from approximately 180 million T cells. An early release that covered about 600 HLA-typed donors contained about 290 gigabases of sequencing data and tens of millions of unique TCR sequences. Of the roughly 410 genotyped donors, 75% to 85% were placed in the genetic ancestry cluster associated with self-reported Caucasian donors. The study was designed to test whether signatures of past pathogen exposure could be identified by cataloging public T cell receptors. The study used immunosequencing to profile the T cell repertoires of around 600 subjects and linked those repertoires to cytomegalovirus serostatus. Besides the first cohort of more than 650 subjects, a separate validation cohort made up of roughly 120 different subjects was used. To predict cytomegalovirus infection status, the study combined high-throughput TCR immunosequencing, statistical association of individual TCRs with disease status, and machine learning. A later analysis re-analyzed previously published TCR beta repertoires from roughly 630 donors and added high-resolution HLA genotyping to study TCR occurrence patterns. In the later analysis, no new phenotypic data were used to find candidate immune exposures; instead, reliance was placed on TCR beta sequences and their occurrence across donors. In an earlier analysis of 587 of the donors, high-throughput TCR beta sequencing was used to judge whether each TCR beta V gene segment behaved as functional or pseudogenic. Alongside the repertoire data, information on donor age, sex, ethnicity and CMV serostatus was compiled. In a later genetic analysis, genome-wide SNP genotypes for about 55% of the roughly 700 donors were used, and that subset was treated as a discovery cohort. All discovery cohort repertoires had been generated using a single sequencing platform. HLA typing covered class I and class II loci at four-digit resolution. The number of typed donors differed by locus: about 620-630 for A, B, C, DRB1 and DQB1; approximately 540 for DQA1; over 600 for DPA1; and some 430 for DPB1. Roughly five DR-DQ haplotypes were treated as single units for association and clustering because of strong linkage in the cohort. Across some 400 genotyped donors of the cohort, an average of about 240,000 unique TCR beta nucleotide sequences per donor were sequenced, and roughly 20% of those sequences were non-productive.

The investigation overall reported the following: The 87-base-pair reads could not distinguish some IMGT-functional V segments, including TRBV6-2 and TRBV6-3, so those segments were excluded. According to the authors, the approach could potentially be generalized to other disease states and immunological phenotypes. According to a later analysis, TCR association rates differed among HLA loci, with DRB1 alleles showing the most associated TCRs and HLA-C alleles showing the fewest. In this cohort, only TCR beta chains were sequenced, and detectable features were limited by the absence of alpha or paired-chain data. Because HLA typing was missing for some donors at each locus, association tests included only the typed subset. Most TCR sequences were seen in very few donors, while some public TCRs were found in many individuals. The sequencing pipeline was judged likely to have produced a cluster of highly shared sequence variants as a technical artifact. A later analysis associated about 16,000 TCR beta sequences with specific HLA alleles at a false discovery rate of 0.05. Correlated functional status among segregating V segments might reflect linkage disequilibrium, but an unknown experimental factor could not be ruled out. In vitro tests confirmed that a few of the cytomegalovirus-associated TCR beta chains recognize cytomegalovirus antigens. The classifier was reported to diagnose cytomegalovirus status with high specificity and sensitivity in both the original and validation cohorts. Strong co-occurrence of HLA alleles, especially DR and DQ, made assigning TCR associations to individual alleles difficult. The study listed 164 TCR beta chains as associated with cytomegalovirus. In a later genetic analysis, fewer N-insertions in productive TCRs were reported among donors in an Asian-associated ancestry cluster than the roughly 710-donor mean. Because counts were too low, roughly 16 rarely observed V segments, including chromosome 9 orphons, were left out of the earlier analysis of some 600 of the donors. Immune exposure information for the cohort was limited to CMV serostatus. A further reported finding was that TCR beta sequences accurately predicted the HLA-A and HLA-B alleles for most subjects in the first cohort. An earlier analysis of around 500 of the donors showed that most TCR beta V segments appeared in productive rearrangements either about 87% or about 30% of the time, which broadly matched IMGT annotations. In a later analysis, several top co-occurrence clusters were reported to appear linked to parvovirus B19, influenza, CMV and Epstein-Barr virus. A later analysis found that most CMV-associated TCR beta chains appeared HLA-restricted, with HLA associations seemingly driven largely by CMV exposure. Roughly uniform sequencing depth across donors was assumed in presence/absence analyses, although this assumption may not hold. In a later genetic analysis, a missense DCLRE1C variant was associated with V-gene and J-gene trimming of TCR beta chains, and the association was replicated in an independent cohort. In a later analysis, HLA-associated TCR beta chains showed more clonal expansion and lower generation probabilities than non-associated chains that were equally common.

The sample taken for sequencing was PBMCs. The chain couples TRBV5-4 to TRBJ2-3, with 9 bases matching TRBD2. The receptor comes from a man aged 35 to 55 in good health and CMV-seropositive. Here the CDR3 is given as CASSLRASGASDTQYF. The bases are TGTGCCAGCAGCTTGAGGGCTAGCGGGGCCAGCGATACGCAGTATTTT.